This record concerns one T cell receptor (beta chain) sequence. The antigen is unknown. This sample was taken from a study of OX40 agonist ivuxolimab in advanced cancers. Study details: Dosing consisted of intravenous ivuxolimab at 0.01 to 10 mg/kg every 2 weeks. Three patients responded partially, comprising one with hepatocellular carcinoma and two with cutaneous melanoma.

Study results and caveats: Clonal expansion among partial responders at 0.1-3.0 mg/kg ranked near the lowest.

This table comes from immunoSEQ multiplex PCR, and its TCRdb copy is limited to in-frame clones, with some not included. The sample has approximately 82,000 clones; approximately 87% are singletons. CDR3 length: 15 amino acids. CDR1 and CDR2 from the germline V gene are SQVTM and ANQGSEA. J gave up 6 bases and V 7 bases, and 14 bases lay outside the gene matches. Patients had blood sampled at baseline and again on cycle 4 day 1 and cycle 7 day 1. This TCR was sampled from an adult with an advanced solid tumor such as melanoma, head and neck, liver or kidney cancer. The sequenced sample was CD4+ or CD8+ T cells sorted from blood, obtained in a trial of the OX40 agonist ivuxolimab. The chain recombines TRBV29-1 with TRBJ2-3, with 9 positions matching TRBD1. CDR3 protein: CSAEDRGFLIDTQYF. CDR3 in DNA: TGCAGCGCAGAGGACAGGGGATTCCTTATTGATACGCAGTATTTT.